This entry features one T cell receptor beta chain sequence. Its target antigen remains unknown. No base-level quality is on record; no much larger clone is a single base apart. CDR1 MNHNY and CDR2 SVGAGI are derived from the germline V gene (reference sequence). V is clipped by 3 bases and J by 5 bases, and the sequence between their germline boundaries is 10 bases long. The cysteine opens and the phenylalanine closes a CDR3 of 14 amino acids. Here the CDR3 DNA is all that survives: 42 bases in frame from base 1. This record belongs to a study of patients and donors after allogeneic stem cell transplantation (dated by TCRdb to about 2020). Preparation of the library involved RT-PCR. TCRdb records NextSeq 550 as the sequencer. TCRdb itself trimmed the public reads at Q25 with fastp, ran MiXCR and retained productive beta chains. Rows are unified per CDR3 protein, each entry keeping the most common DNA and genes. A total of approximately 31,000 distinct CDR3 sequences appear in this sample, 35% to 40% of them only once. The top ten clones comprise 76% of the sample.

This sequence originates from a human donor who was either an allogeneic HSCT recipient or a stem cell or donor lymphocyte infusion donor (not recorded which). It is not recorded whose cells these are; they may come from a transplant donor. The sequencing input was blood, either unsorted or a sorted T cell fraction (not recorded which). The receptor chain draws on TRBV6-6 and TRBJ2-2; TRBD2 is perhaps the D gene, given 6 matching bases. The CDR3 corresponds to CASSYLGRTGELFF. The nucleotide sequence is given as TGTGCCAGCAGTTATTTAGGGAGGACCGGGGAGCTGTTTTTT.